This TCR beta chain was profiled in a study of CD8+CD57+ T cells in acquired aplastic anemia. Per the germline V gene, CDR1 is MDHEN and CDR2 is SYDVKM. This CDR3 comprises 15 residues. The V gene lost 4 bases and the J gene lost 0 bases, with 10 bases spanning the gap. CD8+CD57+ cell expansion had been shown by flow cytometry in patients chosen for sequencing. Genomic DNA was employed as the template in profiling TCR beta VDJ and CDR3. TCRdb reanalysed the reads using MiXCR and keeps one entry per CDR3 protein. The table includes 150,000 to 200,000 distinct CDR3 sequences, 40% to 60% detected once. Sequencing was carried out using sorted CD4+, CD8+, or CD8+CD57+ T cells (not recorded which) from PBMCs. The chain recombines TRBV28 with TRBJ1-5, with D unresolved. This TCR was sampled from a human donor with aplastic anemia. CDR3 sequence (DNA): TGTGCCAGCAGTTCGGACGGCTATAGCAATCAGCCCCAGCATTTT. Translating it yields CASSSDGYSNQPQHF.